This T cell receptor (beta chain) is drawn from a study of response to subunit inactivated influenza vaccine (dated by TCRdb to between 2018 and 2020). Notes on the research overall: The study used deep quantitative T cell receptor repertoire profiling to track responses to a trivalent subunit inactivated influenza vaccine. What the research found in general, with its limitations: The authors suggested that each seasonal influenza vaccination may recruit only a limited number of new T cells.

The library was generated by RT-PCR. TCRdb names Illumina HiSeq 2500 as the instrument used. Starting from the raw public reads, TCRdb applied fastp trimming at Q25, assembled clones with MiXCR and retained in-frame beta chains. Identical CDR3 protein sequences are pooled into one entry, listed with their most common genes and DNA. The sample table lists roughly 760,000 distinct CDR3 sequences, roughly 20% of them with a count of one. 10% of the sample is in the top ten clones. As concerns this clonotype: Its antigen is still unknown. Per-nucleotide qualities are absent, and no much larger clonotype sits a single base away.

Including the terminal cysteine and phenylalanine, the CDR3 comprises 16 residues. Kept here is only the CDR3 DNA, which spans 48 bases and is read in frame from base 1. The germline V end is reduced by 2 bases and the J end by 5 bases; junction bases left unmatched: 4. The germline V gene gives CDR1 as ENHRY and CDR2 as SYGVKD. The chain is made from TRBV10-3 and TRBJ2-5, and TRBD2 aligns with 14 junction nucleotides. The TCR originated in a man in his forties or fifties who received an inactivated influenza vaccine. Donor details come from another sample of the same person, matched by shared clones. The material was PBMCs from blood, obtained about 5 days after vaccination. CDR3 sequence: CAISEGTSGGRETQYF. The nucleotide sequence reads as follows: TGTGCCATCAGTGAGGGGACTAGCGGGGGTCGGGAGACCCAGTACTTC.